This T cell receptor beta chain is from a study of blood T cell repertoires in COVID-19. Across the whole study: T cells, B-cell-depleted T cells, or PBMCs supplied cDNA or gDNA.

CDR3 length equals 16 residues. The germline CDR1 and CDR2 sequences are KGHSH and LQKENI. Germline trimming cut 2 bases from V and 2 bases from J; bases unmatched to any gene: 4. The assay was immunoSEQ multiplex PCR, and TCRdb's table has in-frame clones only and misses some. The data hold 150,000 to 200,000 clones, with roughly nine tenths observed a single time. The table lists this clone with a count of one. This TCR was sampled from a man aged 18 to 29 with acute or convalescent COVID-19. Specimen: peripheral blood. This chain uses TRBV18 with TRBJ2-2; 8 bases are a match to TRBD1. The CDR3 here is CASSPRTGHNTGELFF. CDR3 coding DNA: TGTGCCAGCTCACCAAGGACAGGGCACAACACCGGGGAGCTGTTTTTT.